This T cell receptor (beta chain) was found in a study of PD-1 blockade in classical Hodgkin lymphoma. Measured with immunoSEQ multiplex PCR; TCRdb has only the in-frame clones, and not every one. The sample contains fewer than 50,000 clones, more than 70% of which appear only once. Findings and limits, study-wide: The origin of the repertoire differences remains undefined, with disease activity or prior therapy as possible causes. CD4+ TCR diversity rose significantly by C4D1, and CD8+ TCR diversity did not. Complete responders possessed baseline diversity comparable to newly diagnosed patients.

Details on this clone: Its cognate antigen is unknown.

The patients all showed relapse after autologous stem cell transplantation, while their brentuximab vedotin exposure varied. The TCR sequence derives from a human donor with classical Hodgkin lymphoma. The source material was peripheral blood mononuclear cells (PBMCs), sampled at baseline.

Written as DNA, the CDR3 is TGTGCCACCAGCAATCAGACAGGGTACACCGGGGAGCTGTTTTTT. This sequence encodes CATSNQTGYTGELFF. The V call is TRBV15, the J call TRBJ2-2; 7 bases match TRBD1. J lost 3 bases, V lost 4 bases, and 5 bases had no gene match. The CDR3 is 15 amino acids. Germline values: CDR1 LNHNV, CDR2 YYDKDF (reference sequence).